These 17 T cell receptor beta chains originate from one sample sequenced in a study of cytomegalovirus exposure and HLA in healthy donors. PCR used 60 Vbeta primers and 13 Jbeta primers. Here immunoSEQ multiplex PCR was the method, and the copy in TCRdb shows in-frame clones only, minus some. The table shows roughly 80,000 clones, with 73% occurring only once. Material: PBMCs. The source of these receptors is a woman in her 40s in good health and CMV-seropositive.

The chain links TRBV29-1 to TRBJ2-1; possible D gene TRBD1, 6 bases. Germline V lookup: CDR1 SQVTM, CDR2 ANQGSEA. The V end was cut by 6 bases, the J end by 8 bases, with 23 bases between. The CDR3 sequence is 15 residues long. CDR3 region: CSVRRDIRFDDEQFF. The DNA for the CDR3 is TGCAGCGTCCGCAGGGACATCCGGTTTGATGATGAGCAGTTCTTC.

This clone was observed a few times. The chain combines TRBV5-6 with TRBJ2-3, with a weak D call TRBD2 (5 bases). Germline-derived CDR1 and CDR2 are SGHDT and YYEEEE. V was shortened by 1 base and J by 5 bases, with 8 bases between the two germline ends. This CDR3 has 13 amino acids. The CDR3 nucleotides read TGTGCCAGCAGCTTGAGGGAGCAAGATACGCAGTATTTT. Residues: CASSLREQDTQYF.

This chain links TRBV30 with TRBJ1-6; the D is unclear. The V gene lost 2 bases and the J gene lost 0 bases, with 8 bases spanning the gap. This CDR3 contains 15 residues. Per the germline V gene, CDR1 is GTSNPN and CDR2 is SVGIG (reference sequence). CDR3 sequence (DNA): TGTGCCTGGAGTTTTCGGGGCTCCTATAATTCACCCCTCCACTTT. This gives the protein CAWSFRGSYNSPLHF.

This clone was counted once. The chain carries TRBV9 and TRBJ2-7; D is uncertain. Germline CDR1 and CDR2: SGDLS and YYNGEE. The CDR3 loop spans 13 amino acids. V was cut by 5 bases and J by 6 bases, with 15 bases left in between. The CDR3 spells CASSLSGGTEQYF. Written as DNA, the CDR3 is TGTGCCAGCAGTCTTTCGGGTGGAACCGAGCAGTACTTC. The entire variable domain, with the rest obtained from reference TRBV9 and TRBJ2-7, is as follows: DSGVTQTPKHLITATGQRVTLRCSPRSGDLSVYWYQQSLDQGLQFLIQYYNGEERAKGNILERFSAQQFPDLHSELNLSSLELGDSALYFCASSLSGGTEQYFGPGTRLTVT.

As for this clone: Other DNA sequences from this sample encode an identical CDR3 as well. This rearrangement joins TRBV7-6 to TRBJ2-7, with D maybe TRBD1 (5 bases). The germline gives CDR1 SGHVS, CDR2 FNYEAQ. There are 13 residues in the CDR3. The ends were cut back, 1 base at V and 5 bases at J, with 9 bases in the middle. The CDR3 reads CASSLGQGNEQYF. The CDR3 region has the DNA TGTGCCAGCAGCTTAGGCCAGGGAAACGAGCAGTACTTC.

The chain carries TRBV18 and TRBJ1-1, with 7 bases fitting TRBD1. Germline V gives CDR1 KGHSH, CDR2 LQKENI. This CDR3 has 13 amino acids. The V and J ends lost 5 bases and 7 bases, in that order; junction bases with no gene match: 7. The CDR3 bases are TGTGCCAGCTCAGGTAAACAGGGGATTGAAGCTTTCTTT. This gives the protein CASSGKQGIEAFF.

The chain links TRBV7-2 to TRBJ2-1; possibly TRBD2 for D (5 bases). The CDR3 length is 14 residues. V was cut by 5 bases and J by 5 bases, with 13 bases left in between. Germline CDR1 and CDR2: SGHTA and FQGNSA. CDR3 region: CASSGSVTNNEQFF. The CDR3 nucleotides are TGTGCCAGCAGCGGGAGCGTTACCAACAATGAGCAGTTCTTC.

The chain links TRBV18 to TRBJ2-5; 10 nucleotides match TRBD2. The ends lost 0 bases at V and 5 bases at J; junction bases unmatched: 0. The CDR3 runs to 14 residues. The V gene's germline CDR1 is KGHSH and CDR2 LQKENI. The CDR3 spells CASSPPTSGETQYF. For the CDR3, the DNA is TGTGCCAGCTCACCACCGACTAGCGGGGAGACCCAGTACTTC.

V usage is TRBV5-3 and J usage is TRBJ1-2, with unresolved D. TRBV5-3 is placed among ORFs of uncertain function. Trimming took off 1 base at V and 0 bases at J, with 16 bases between the two ends. CDR3 length equals 17 residues. CDR3 sequence (DNA): TGTGCCAGAAGCTTGTATGACACGGCCCTAACTAACTATGGCTACACCTTC. The encoded protein is CARSLYDTALTNYGYTF.

This sequence joins TRBV7-2 and TRBJ2-7, with 9 bases fitting TRBD2. V lost 3 bases, J lost 7 bases, and 7 bases stayed unmatched. The CDR3 loop spans 14 amino acids. Germline V gives CDR1 SGHTA, CDR2 FQGNSA. The CDR3 spells CASSFQGSGGEQYF. The DNA of the CDR3 is TGTGCCAGCAGCTTCCAGGGGAGCGGGGGGGAGCAGTACTTC.

The gene calls are TRBV27 and TRBJ2-3; 10 bases line up with TRBD1. Germline CDR1 reads MNHEY; CDR2 reads SMNVEV (reference sequence). V shed 5 bases, J shed 3 bases, and the junction held 14 bases outside the gene matches. There are 18 residues in the CDR3. For the CDR3, the DNA is TGTGCCAGCAGTCCCTCTATGCGGGACAGGGGAGTTACAGATACGCAGTATTTT. The encoded protein is CASSPSMRDRGVTDTQYF.

The V gene is TRBV13, the J gene TRBJ2-2; D remains unclear. CDR1 and CDR2 (germline): PRHDT, FYEKMQ (reference sequence). The CDR3 has 11 amino acids. V lost 5 bases and J 8 bases, leaving 6 bases between the germline ends. CDR3 sequence (DNA): TGTGCCAGCAGCCGCCAGGGGGAGCTGTTTTTT. As protein: CASSRQGELFF.

The chain carries TRBV7-2 and TRBJ2-3, with D possibly being TRBD2 (5 bases). The CDR3 length is 17 residues. The germline V and J ends were trimmed by 4 bases and 0 bases, with 17 bases remaining between them. Germline values: CDR1 SGHTA, CDR2 FQGNSA. As DNA, the CDR3 is TGTGCCAGCAGCTCCAGCTGGACTCGCCCTAGCACAGATACGCAGTATTTT. Residues: CASSSSWTRPSTDTQYF.

The CDR3 reads CASSQTSVETQYF. The CDR3 DNA follows: TGTGCCAGTAGTCAAACTAGCGTGGAGACCCAGTACTTC. The chain is built from TRBV19 and TRBJ2-5, with 7 bases matching TRBD2. Trimming cost V 5 bases and J 5 bases; bases outside gene matches: 5. The CDR3 is made up of 13 amino acids. Germline V lookup: CDR1 LNHDA, CDR2 SQIVND (reference sequence).

This clone was counted a few times. The chain uses TRBV5-1 and TRBJ2-7; 8 bases agree with TRBD2. Trimming at V came to 3 bases and at J to 4 bases, leaving 21 bases not matched to a gene. Per the germline V gene, CDR1 is SGHRS and CDR2 is YFSETQ. This CDR3 is 19 amino acids long. In DNA, the CDR3 is TGCGCCAGCAGCTCCCTTGGTTTCCGTTGGTCCGGGGGGGGTTACGAGCAGTACTTC. It translates to CASSSLGFRWSGGGYEQYF.

V and J are TRBV29-1 and TRBJ1-1, with D perhaps TRBD1 (5 bases). The CDR3 has 13 residues. Trimming cost V 0 bases and J 7 bases, with 12 bases left between them. Germline CDR1 and CDR2: SQVTM and ANQGSEA. The CDR3 reads CSVEDGGYYEAFF. The CDR3 DNA reads as TGCAGCGTTGAAGACGGGGGATACTATGAAGCTTTCTTT. The variable domain in full, completed from reference TRBV29-1 and TRBJ1-1, reads SAVISQKPSRDICQRGTSLTIQCQVDSQVTMMFWYRQQPGQSLTLIATANQGSEATYESGFVIDKFPISRPNLTFSTLTVSNMSPEDSSIYLCSVEDGGYYEAFFGQGTRLTVV.

The chain couples TRBV18 to TRBJ1-1; 8 bases agree with TRBD1. V shed 1 base, J shed 1 base, and the junction held 5 bases outside the gene matches. In germline, CDR1 is KGHSH, CDR2 LQKENI. This CDR3 comprises 16 residues. The CDR3 loop is CASSPQQGARNTEAFF. The DNA for the CDR3 is TGTGCCAGCTCACCACAGCAGGGGGCGCGGAACACTGAAGCTTTCTTT.